This T cell receptor (beta chain) was sequenced during a study of graft-versus-host responses after intestinal transplantation. Study overall: Every transplant recipient was induced with anti-thymocyte globulin, then maintained on tacrolimus and steroids for 2 to 3 years.

In the case of this clone: What it binds is unknown.

Findings and limits, study-wide: Recipient-marrow GvH clones were detected, some having first appeared in ileum or blood. In patients with graft-donor T cell macrochimerism, allograft graft-versus-host to host-versus-graft clonal ratios were high. Early post-transplant HvG declines tracked with peak circulating GvH clone levels.

Profiling relied on immunoSEQ multiplex PCR, and the TCRdb table lists in-frame clones only, not all of them. The data contain under 100,000 clones, about 94% of them singletons. V was trimmed by 1 base and J by 5 bases, leaving 5 bases between them. The CDR3 contains 13 residues. Germline V gene data show CDR1 as SGHAT and CDR2 as FQNNGV. J is TRBJ1-4 and V is TRBV11-2; no reliable D call. The sequenced sample was unstimulated CD4+ T cells sorted from spleen or lymph node cells, obtained before transplant. The TCR was taken from a human donor who was the organ donor for an intestinal transplant. This chain's CDR3 is CASSLAENEKLFF. CDR3 in DNA: TGTGCCAGCAGCTTAGCAGAAAATGAAAAACTGTTTTTT.